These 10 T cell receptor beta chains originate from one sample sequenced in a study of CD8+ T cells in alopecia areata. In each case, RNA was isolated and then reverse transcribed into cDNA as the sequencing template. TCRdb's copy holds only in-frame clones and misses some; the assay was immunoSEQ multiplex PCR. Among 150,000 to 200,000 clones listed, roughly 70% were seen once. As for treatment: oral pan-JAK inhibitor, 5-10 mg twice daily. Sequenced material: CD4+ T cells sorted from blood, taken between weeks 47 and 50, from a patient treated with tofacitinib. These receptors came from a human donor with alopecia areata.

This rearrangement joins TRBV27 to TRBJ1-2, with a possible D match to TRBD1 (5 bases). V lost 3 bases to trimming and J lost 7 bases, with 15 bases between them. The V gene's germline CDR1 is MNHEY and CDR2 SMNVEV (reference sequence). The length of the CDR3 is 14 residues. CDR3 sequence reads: CASSFREGIGGYTF. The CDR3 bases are TGTGCCAGCAGTTTTAGGGAGGGGATAGGTGGCTACACCTTC.

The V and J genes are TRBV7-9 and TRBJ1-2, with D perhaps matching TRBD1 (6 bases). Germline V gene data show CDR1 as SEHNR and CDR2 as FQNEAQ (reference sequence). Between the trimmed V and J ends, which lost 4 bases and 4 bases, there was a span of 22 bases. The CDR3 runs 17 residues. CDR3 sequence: CASSSWSGRGDSYGYTF. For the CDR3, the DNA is TGTGCCAGCAGCTCCTGGTCCGGCAGGGGCGATAGCTATGGCTACACCTTC.

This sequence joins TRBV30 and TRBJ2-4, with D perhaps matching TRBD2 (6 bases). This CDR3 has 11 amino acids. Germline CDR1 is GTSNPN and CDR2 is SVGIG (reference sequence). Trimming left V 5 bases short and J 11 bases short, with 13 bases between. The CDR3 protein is CAWDAGTVQYF. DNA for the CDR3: TGTGCCTGGGACGCTGGGACTGTTCAGTACTTC.

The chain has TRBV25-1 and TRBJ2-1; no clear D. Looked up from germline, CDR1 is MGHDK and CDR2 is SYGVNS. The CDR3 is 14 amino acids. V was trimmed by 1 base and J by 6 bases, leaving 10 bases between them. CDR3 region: CASSEFGQTNEQFF. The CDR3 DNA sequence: TGTGCCAGCAGTGAATTTGGCCAGACCAATGAGCAGTTCTTC.

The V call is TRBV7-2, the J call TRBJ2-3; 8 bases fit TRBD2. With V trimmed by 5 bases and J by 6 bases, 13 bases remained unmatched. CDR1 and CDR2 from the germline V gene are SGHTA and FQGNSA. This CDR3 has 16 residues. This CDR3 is CASSHRGGAQRDTQYF. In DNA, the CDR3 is TGTGCCAGCAGCCACCGGGGGGGGGCCCAGAGGGATACGCAGTATTTT.

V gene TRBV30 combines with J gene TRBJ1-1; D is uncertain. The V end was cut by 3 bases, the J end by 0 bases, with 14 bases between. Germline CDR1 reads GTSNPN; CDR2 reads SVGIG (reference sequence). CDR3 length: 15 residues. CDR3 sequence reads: CAWRPRITLNTEAFF. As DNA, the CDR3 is TGTGCCTGGAGACCTCGTATAACCTTGAACACTGAAGCTTTCTTT.

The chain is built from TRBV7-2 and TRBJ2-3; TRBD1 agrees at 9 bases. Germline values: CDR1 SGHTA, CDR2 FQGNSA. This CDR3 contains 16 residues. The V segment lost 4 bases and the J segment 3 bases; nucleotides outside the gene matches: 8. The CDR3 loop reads CASSYAGTGRTDTQYF. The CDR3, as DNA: TGTGCCAGCAGCTACGCCGGGACAGGGAGGACAGATACGCAGTATTTT.

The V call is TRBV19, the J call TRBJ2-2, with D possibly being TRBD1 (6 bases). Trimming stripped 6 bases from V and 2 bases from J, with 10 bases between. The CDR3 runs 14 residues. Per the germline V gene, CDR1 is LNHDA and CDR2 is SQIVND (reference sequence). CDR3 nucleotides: TGTGCCAGTAGATGGGACACCAACACCGGGGAGCTGTTTTTT. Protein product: CASRWDTNTGELFF.

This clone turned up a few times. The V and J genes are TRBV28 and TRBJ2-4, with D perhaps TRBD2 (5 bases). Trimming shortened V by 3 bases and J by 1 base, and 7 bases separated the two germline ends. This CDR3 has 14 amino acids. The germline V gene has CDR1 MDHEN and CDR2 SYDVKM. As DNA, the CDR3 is TGTGCCAGCAGTTTTTCGGGGGCCAAAAACATTCAGTACTTC. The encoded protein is CASSFSGAKNIQYF.

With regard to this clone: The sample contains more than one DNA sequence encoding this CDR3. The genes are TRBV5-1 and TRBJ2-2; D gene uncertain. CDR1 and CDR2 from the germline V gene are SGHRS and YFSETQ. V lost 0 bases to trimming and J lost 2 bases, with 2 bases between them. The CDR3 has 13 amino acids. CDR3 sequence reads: CASSLGNTGELFF. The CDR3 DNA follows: TGCGCCAGCAGCTTGGGTAACACCGGGGAGCTGTTTTTT.